The 16 T cell receptor beta chains reported below all come from one sample, sequenced in a study of regulatory T cells in long-lasting Graves disease. Combining iRepertoire HTBI primers with Arm-PCR of CDR3 regions, the authors built TCR beta libraries. Using its own MiXCR run on the multiplex PCR reads, TCRdb lists one record per CDR3 protein. The sample holds a few hundred thousand distinct CDR3 sequences, over 15% seen once. Time point denoted: newly diagnosed GD, antithyroid drugs for less than 3 months. With RNA extracted from PBMCs as input, the TCR library was made. These data were likewise used in another study, on T cells in Graves' hyperthyroidism and ophthalmopathy.

The sequences come from peripheral blood mononuclear cells (PBMCs), collected at new diagnosis, from a patient treated with antithyroid drugs. The receptors shown here come from a man in his forties or fifties with Graves disease.

This chain links TRBV18 with TRBJ2-5, with D possibly TRBD1 on 6 matching bases. V was trimmed by 0 bases and J by 4 bases, leaving 12 bases between them. Germline V gives CDR1 KGHSH, CDR2 LQKENI. CDR3 length: 15 amino acids. CDR3 amino acids: CASSPPEQGGETQYF. CDR3 in DNA: TGTGCCAGCTCACCACCGGAACAGGGCGGAGAGACCCAGTACTTC.

This clonotype was observed at least ten times. The chain links TRBV12-3 or TRBV12-4 to TRBJ2-2; tentatively, D is TRBD1 or TRBD2 (7 bases each). The CDR3 is made up of 15 amino acids. V dropped 3 bases and J dropped 5 bases, with 13 bases sitting between them. The CDR3 DNA is TGTGCCAGCAGTTTTCGACAGGGAGGGACCGGGGAGCTGTTTTTT. This encodes CASSFRQGGTGELFF.

Remarks on this clonotype: Just one base apart from a much larger clone, this may be a read error. This chain joins TRBV6-5 and TRBJ2-5; 9 bases align to TRBD1. J gave up 5 bases and V 4 bases, and 5 bases lay outside the gene matches. The CDR3 extends over 14 amino acids. Germline V gene data show CDR1 as MNHEY and CDR2 as SVGAGI. Written as DNA, the CDR3 is TGTGCCAGCAGTTGCCCCGGACAGGGGGAGACCCAGTACTTC. Protein: CASSCPGQGETQYF.

This clonotype has a count of ten or more. The DNA of the CDR3 is TGTGCCAGCAGTTTAAAAGACAGGGGACATGGCGGGGCCAACGTCCTGACTTTC. Protein product: CASSLKDRGHGGANVLTF. V is TRBV27 and J is TRBJ2-6, with TRBD1 matching 8 bases. This CDR3 has 18 amino acids. From germline, CDR1 is MNHEY and CDR2 SMNVEV (reference sequence). Unmatched junction bases numbered 10, after V lost 2 bases and J lost 4 bases.

This clonotype was found many times. The J gene is TRBJ2-3, the V gene TRBV24-1, with 8 bases fitting TRBD1. V shed 10 bases, J shed 2 bases, and the junction held 7 bases outside the gene matches. The CDR3 has 14 amino acids. Per germline, CDR1 KGHDR and CDR2 SFDVKD. CDR3 DNA: TGTGCCACTCGAGAGGGACAGGACACAGATACGCAGTATTTT. Its translation: CATREGQDTDTQYF.

This clonotype was observed at least ten times. V is TRBV27 and J is TRBJ1-1; no clear D. There are 14 residues in the CDR3. V dropped 3 bases and J dropped 1 base, with 9 bases sitting between them. Germline CDR1 and CDR2: MNHEY and SMNVEV (reference sequence). CDR3 bases: TGTGCCAGCAGTTTTAGTTGGGGGAACACTGAAGCTTTCTTT. Residues: CASSFSWGNTEAFF.

This clonotype occurred many times. The V gene is TRBV6-1, the J gene TRBJ2-4; D may match TRBD1 or TRBD2 (5 bases each). In germline, CDR1 is MNHNS, CDR2 SASEGT. The CDR3 has 11 residues. The ends were cut back, 7 bases at V and 16 bases at J, with 17 bases in the middle. The CDR3 protein is CASTRGRKHYF. The CDR3 DNA follows: TGTGCCAGCACTCGGGGACGCAAGCATTACTTC.

This clonotype was counted many times. The V call is TRBV3-1, the J call TRBJ1-2; a weak D match, TRBD1 (5 bases). V lost 7 bases and J 8 bases, leaving 17 bases between the germline ends. This CDR3 has 13 residues. The germline CDR1 and CDR2 sequences are LGHDT and YNNKEL (reference sequence). CDR3 DNA: TGTGCCAGCAACACAAGAGGGACGGCCGGCTACACCTTC. It encodes CASNTRGTAGYTF. Based on the CDR3 plus reference TRBV3-1 and TRBJ1-2, the full variable domain is DTAVSQTPKYLVTQMGNDKSIKCEQNLGHDTMYWYKQDSKKFLKIMFSYNNKELIINETVPNRFSPKSPDKAHLNLHINSLELGDSAVYFCASNTRGTAGYTFGSGTRLTVV.

In its sample, this clonotype was seen many times. The chain is built from TRBV2 and TRBJ1-1, with a tentative D call TRBD1 (5 bases). This CDR3 is 14 amino acids long. Trimming pared 6 bases from V and 1 base from J, leaving 12 bases between. CDR1 and CDR2 (germline): SNHLY, FYNNEI. The CDR3 DNA reads as TGTGCCAGCAGCAGGGAGGTCGGGAACACTGAAGCTTTCTTT. Its protein product is CASSREVGNTEAFF.

In this sample, this clonotype turned up many times. At one boundary the junction diverges from the germline segment, which might be a read error. The V and J genes are TRBV7-9 and TRBJ2-1, with 7 bases identical to TRBD2. The CDR3 contains 13 residues. The V gene's germline CDR1 is SEHNR and CDR2 FQNEAQ (reference sequence). This chain's CDR3 is CASSFPRGRREIF. CDR3 DNA: TGTGCCAGCAGCTTCCCTCGGGGCAGGCGGGAGATCTTC.

This clonotype came up a few times. A single base separates this from a much larger clone, so it may be a read error. This CDR3 fails to terminate in the conserved phenylalanine or tryptophan, so it likely reflects a read error. This chain uses TRBV27 with TRBJ2-3; TRBD1 matches at 10 bases. The CDR3 extends over 15 amino acids. J gave up 4 bases and V 7 bases, and 8 bases lay outside the gene matches. Looked up from germline, CDR1 is MNHEY and CDR2 is SMNVEV (reference sequence). CDR3 nucleotides: TGTGCCAGCAAGAGGGGGACAGGGGAGGCAGATACGCAGTATTCT. It encodes CASKRGTGEADTQYS.

The chain carries TRBV7-3 and TRBJ2-7, with 10 bases identical to TRBD2. V trimming: 0 bases; J trimming: 5 bases; junction bases outside the gene matches: 7. The CDR3 totals 16 residues. CDR1 is SGHTA, CDR2 FQGTGA, per germline. The CDR3 sequence is CASSLTGTSERNEQYF. The CDR3 DNA reads TGTGCCAGCAGCTTAACCGGGACTAGCGAGAGGAACGAGCAGTACTTC.

This clonotype was counted between two and nine times. This sequence joins TRBV5-1 and TRBJ2-7; D not resolved. The V end lost 0 bases, the J end lost 5 bases, and 12 bases lay between the germline ends. The germline CDR1 and CDR2 sequences are SGHRS and YFSETQ. There are 14 residues in the CDR3. The CDR3 coding sequence is TGCGCCAGCAGCTTGGGCGTCAGCCCCGACGAGCAGTACTTC. It codes for CASSLGVSPDEQYF.

This clonotype has a count of ten or more. This chain links TRBV29-1 with TRBJ2-5, with D tentatively TRBD2 (6 bases). The CDR3 runs to 13 residues. V lost 7 bases, J lost 5 bases, and 17 bases lay in between. Germline V gene sequence: CDR1 SQVTM, CDR2 ANQGSEA. The chain's CDR3 is CSAPTAGPETQYF. The CDR3 coding sequence is TGCAGCGCTCCAACGGCGGGGCCGGAGACCCAGTACTTC.

The chain has TRBV19 and TRBJ2-3, with 11 bases that match TRBD1. The CDR3 totals 15 residues. Per germline, CDR1 LNHDA and CDR2 SQIVND (reference sequence). Unmatched junction bases numbered 12, after V lost 9 bases and J lost 7 bases. As DNA, the CDR3 is TGTGCCAGCACTAGGACAGGGGGCTTTTCAAATACGCAGTATTTT. The encoded protein is CASTRTGGFSNTQYF.

A remark on this clonotype: A much larger clone differs by one base, so this may be a read error. This chain joins TRBV5-6 and TRBJ2-1; D is unresolved. The J call may be in error: the DNA end matches TRBJ2-5 better. The V gene's germline CDR1 is SGHDT and CDR2 YYEEEE. CDR3 length equals 11 residues. The CDR3 nucleotides read TGTGCCAGCGGCTTCATGGAGACCCAGTACTTC. Translation: CASGFMETQYF.